The next 13 T cell receptor beta chains were all read from a single sample in a study of blood T cell repertoires in COVID-19. Method: immunoSEQ multiplex PCR; TCRdb's copy keeps in-frame clones and lacks some. Of 300,000 to 450,000 clones in the sample, approximately 81% are singletons; the top ten hold 3.6%. The sample consisted of peripheral blood. Receptors were obtained from a woman younger than 30 with acute or convalescent COVID-19.

The chain has TRBV30 and TRBJ1-1, with 7 bases matching TRBD1. This CDR3 has 13 amino acids. In germline, CDR1 is GTSNPN, CDR2 SVGIG (reference sequence). The V segment lost 8 bases and the J segment 2 bases; nucleotides outside the gene matches: 8. DNA for the CDR3: TGTGCCGGTGACAGGGATCTTAACACTGAAGCTTTCTTT. Translation gives CAGDRDLNTEAFF. Supplemented by reference TRBV30 and TRBJ1-1, the full variable domain reads SQTIHQWPATLVQPVGSPLSLECTVEGTSNPNLYWYRQAAGRGLQLLFYSVGIGQISSEVPQNLSASRPQDRQFILSSKKLLLSDSGFYLCAGDRDLNTEAFFGQGTRLTVV.

This clone appeared once. The chain carries TRBV2 and TRBJ1-5, with TRBD1 matching 9 bases. The trim removed 1 base at V and 2 bases at J, leaving 3 bases unmatched. This CDR3 comprises 16 residues. Germline lookup yields CDR1 SNHLY and CDR2 FYNNEI. In DNA form, the CDR3 reads TGTGCCAGCAGTGAAGAGGACAGGGGTGGCAATCAGCCCCAGCATTTT. Translated, it gives CASSEEDRGGNQPQHF. Full variable domain (outside the CDR3, taken from reference TRBV2 and TRBJ1-5): EPEVTQTPSHQVTQMGQEVILRCVPISNHLYFYWYRQILGQKVEFLVSFYNNEISEKSEIFDDQFSVERPDGSNFTLKIRSTKLEDSAMYFCASSEEDRGGNQPQHFGDGTRLSIL.

The V call is TRBV2, the J call TRBJ1-4, with TRBD1 matching over 7 bases. This CDR3 region has 16 residues. Trimming removed 6 bases from V and 3 bases from J; junction bases left unmatched: 10. The germline CDR1 and CDR2 sequences are SNHLY and FYNNEI. The CDR3 DNA reads TGTGCCAGCAGCACCGGGACAGAACGGCCTAATGAAAAACTGTTTTTT. Its translation: CASSTGTERPNEKLFF. Full variable domain (missing parts from reference TRBV2 and TRBJ1-4): EPEVTQTPSHQVTQMGQEVILRCVPISNHLYFYWYRQILGQKVEFLVSFYNNEISEKSEIFDDQFSVERPDGSNFTLKIRSTKLEDSAMYFCASSTGTERPNEKLFFGSGTQLSVL.

The count of this clone is one. The rearrangement links TRBV6-6 to TRBJ2-7; no reliable D call. Trimming removed 4 bases at V and 4 bases at J, with 8 bases between. The germline V gene has CDR1 MNHNY and CDR2 SVGAGI (reference sequence). The CDR3 has 12 amino acids. CDR3 protein: CASSSPGYEQYF. The CDR3 region has the DNA TGTGCCAGCAGTTCCCCGGGTTACGAGCAGTACTTC.

The chain recombines TRBV24-1 with TRBJ2-2; 7 bases agree with TRBD2. Trimming took 4 bases from V and 7 from J; bases not matched to a gene: 11. Per the germline V gene, CDR1 is KGHDR and CDR2 is SFDVKD. There are 16 residues in the CDR3. The CDR3 here is CATSDPGLGRDGELFF. CDR3 DNA sequence: TGTGCCACCAGTGACCCTGGACTAGGGCGAGACGGGGAGCTGTTTTTT.

The V call is TRBV15, the J call TRBJ2-3; no clear D gene. V lost 3 bases to trimming and J lost 9 bases, with 10 bases between them. Germline loops: CDR1 LNHNV, CDR2 YYDKDF (reference sequence). The CDR3 has 12 amino acids. CDR3 nucleotides: TGTGCCACCAGCAGGGGCAAGTCGACGCAGTATTTT. This sequence encodes CATSRGKSTQYF.

J is TRBJ2-7 and V is TRBV19, with TRBD2 identical over 7 bases. V trimming: 1 base; J trimming: 5 bases; junction bases outside the gene matches: 2. CDR1 is LNHDA, CDR2 SQIVND, per germline (reference sequence). This CDR3 has 13 amino acids. CDR3 protein: CASSIGEGNEQYF. The DNA of the CDR3 is TGTGCCAGTAGTATAGGGGAGGGCAACGAGCAGTACTTC.

This clone appeared a single time. The rearrangement joins TRBV7-3 to TRBJ2-5, with TRBD1 matching 9 bases. The CDR3 is made up of 15 amino acids. Per the germline V gene, CDR1 is SGHTA and CDR2 is FQGTGA. Germline trimming cut 5 bases from V and 4 bases from J; bases unmatched to any gene: 8. The CDR3 coding sequence is TGTGCCAGCAGCATAGGGACAGGGAGGACAGAGACCCAGTACTTC. Amino acids: CASSIGTGRTETQYF.

The chain carries TRBV9 and TRBJ2-2, with TRBD2 matching over 10 bases. This CDR3 has 16 residues. V was pared by 2 bases and J by 2 bases, with 3 bases of the junction left unmatched. Looked up from germline, CDR1 is SGDLS and CDR2 is YYNGEE. The CDR3 reads CASSVSGRTNTGELFF. The CDR3 DNA reads TGTGCCAGCAGCGTTAGCGGGAGGACTAACACCGGGGAGCTGTTTTTT. Filled out from reference TRBV9 and TRBJ2-2, the complete variable domain reads DSGVTQTPKHLITATGQRVTLRCSPRSGDLSVYWYQQSLDQGLQFLIQYYNGEERAKGNILERFSAQQFPDLHSELNLSSLELGDSALYFCASSVSGRTNTGELFFGEGSRLTVL.

V usage is TRBV2 and J usage is TRBJ1-6, with 10 bases that match TRBD1. CDR3 length: 18 residues. The germline CDR1 and CDR2 sequences are SNHLY and FYNNEI. The trim removed 4 bases at V and 4 bases at J, leaving 10 bases unmatched. CDR3 residues: CASSAKTGGLRYNSPLHF. The CDR3 DNA is TGTGCCAGCAGTGCTAAGACAGGGGGCCTTCGGTATAATTCACCCCTCCACTTT.

This clone came up once. The chain combines TRBV4-1 with TRBJ2-6; no definite D call. Between the trimmed V and J ends, which lost 1 base and 0 bases, there was a span of 10 bases. The CDR3 has 17 amino acids. In germline, CDR1 is MGHRA, CDR2 YSYEKL. The CDR3 reads CASSQVSQISGANVLTF. The CDR3, as DNA: TGCGCCAGCAGCCAAGTGTCCCAAATCTCTGGGGCCAACGTCCTGACTTTC.

V usage is TRBV9 and J usage is TRBJ2-2, with 7 positions matching TRBD2. Trimming at V came to 2 bases and at J to 6 bases, leaving 13 bases not matched to a gene. Germline lookup yields CDR1 SGDLS and CDR2 YYNGEE. This CDR3 has 17 residues. The CDR3 DNA reads as TGTGCCAGCAGCGTCTCAGACCGGGAGGCCGGAGCCGGGGAGCTGTTTTTT. Translating gives CASSVSDREAGAGELFF.

V gene TRBV25-1 combines with J gene TRBJ1-5; tentative D call: TRBD1 (5 bases). Germline V lookup: CDR1 MGHDK, CDR2 SYGVNS. The V end lost 3 bases, the J end lost 9 bases, and 15 bases lay between the germline ends. The CDR3 runs 14 residues. CDR3 nucleotides: TGTGCCAGCAGTGATAGGGAGGGGTTAAGGCCCCAGCATTTT. Amino acids: CASSDREGLRPQHF.